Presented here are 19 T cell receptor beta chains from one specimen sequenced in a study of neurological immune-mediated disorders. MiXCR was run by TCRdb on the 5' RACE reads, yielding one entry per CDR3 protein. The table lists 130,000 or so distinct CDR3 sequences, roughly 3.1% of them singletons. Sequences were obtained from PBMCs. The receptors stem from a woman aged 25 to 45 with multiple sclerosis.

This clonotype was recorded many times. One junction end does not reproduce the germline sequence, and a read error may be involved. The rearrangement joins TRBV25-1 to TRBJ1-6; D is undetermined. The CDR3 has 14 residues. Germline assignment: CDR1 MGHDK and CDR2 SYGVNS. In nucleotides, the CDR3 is TGTGCCAGCACCGTCGGGTCCTCTAATTCACCCCTCCACTTT. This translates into CASTVGSSNSPLHF.

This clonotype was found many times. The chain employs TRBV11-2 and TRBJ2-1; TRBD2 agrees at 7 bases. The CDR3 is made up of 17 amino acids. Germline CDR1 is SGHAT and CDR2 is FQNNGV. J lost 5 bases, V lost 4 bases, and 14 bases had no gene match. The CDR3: CASSSWGGSPKNNEQFF. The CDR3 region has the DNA TGTGCCAGCAGCTCTTGGGGCGGGAGTCCGAAAAACAATGAGCAGTTCTTC.

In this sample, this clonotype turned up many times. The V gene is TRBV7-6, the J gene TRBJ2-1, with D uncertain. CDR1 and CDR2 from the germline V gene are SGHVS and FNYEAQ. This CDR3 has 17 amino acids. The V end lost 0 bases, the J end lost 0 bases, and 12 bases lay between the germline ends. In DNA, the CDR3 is TGTGCCAGCAGCTTAGCGCTCACGGTTCCCTCCTACAATGAGCAGTTCTTC. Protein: CASSLALTVPSYNEQFF.

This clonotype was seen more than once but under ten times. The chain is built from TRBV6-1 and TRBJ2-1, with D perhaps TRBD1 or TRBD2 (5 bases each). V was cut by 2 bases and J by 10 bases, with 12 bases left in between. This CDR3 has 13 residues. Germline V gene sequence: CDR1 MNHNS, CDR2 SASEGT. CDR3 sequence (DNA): TGTGCCAGCAGTGAAACGGGGCTCAGGGAGCAGTTCTTC. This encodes CASSETGLREQFF.

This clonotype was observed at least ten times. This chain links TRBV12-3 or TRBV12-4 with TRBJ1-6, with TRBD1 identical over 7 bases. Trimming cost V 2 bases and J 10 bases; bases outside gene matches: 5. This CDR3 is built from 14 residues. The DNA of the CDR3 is TGTGCCAGCAGTTTAAGACAGGGAATCTCACCCCTCCACTTT. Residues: CASSLRQGISPLHF.

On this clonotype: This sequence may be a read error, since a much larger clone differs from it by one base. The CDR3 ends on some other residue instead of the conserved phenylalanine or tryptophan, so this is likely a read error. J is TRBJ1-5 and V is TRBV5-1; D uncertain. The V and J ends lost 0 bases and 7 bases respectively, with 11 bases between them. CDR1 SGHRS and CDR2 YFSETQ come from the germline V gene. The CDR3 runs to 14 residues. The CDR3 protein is CASSLGDEGQPQHC. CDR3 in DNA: TGCGCCAGCAGCTTGGGGGATGAAGGGCAGCCCCAGCATTGT.

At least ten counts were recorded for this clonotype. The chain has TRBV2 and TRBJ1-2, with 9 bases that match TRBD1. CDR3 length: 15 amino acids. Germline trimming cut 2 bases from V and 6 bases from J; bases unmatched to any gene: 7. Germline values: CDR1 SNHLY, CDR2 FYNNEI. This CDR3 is CASSESPRTGDGYTF. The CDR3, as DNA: TGTGCCAGCAGTGAATCCCCAAGGACAGGGGATGGCTACACCTTC. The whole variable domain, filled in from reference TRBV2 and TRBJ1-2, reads EPEVTQTPSHQVTQMGQEVILRCVPISNHLYFYWYRQILGQKVEFLVSFYNNEISEKSEIFDDQFSVERPDGSNFTLKIRSTKLEDSAMYFCASSESPRTGDGYTFGSGTRLTVV.

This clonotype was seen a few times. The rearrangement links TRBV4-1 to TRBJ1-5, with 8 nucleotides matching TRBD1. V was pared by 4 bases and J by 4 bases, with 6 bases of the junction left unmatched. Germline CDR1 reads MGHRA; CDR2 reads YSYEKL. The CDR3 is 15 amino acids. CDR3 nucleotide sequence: TGCGCCAGCAGCCTTACCGGGACAGGTAATCAGCCCCAGCATTTT. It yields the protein CASSLTGTGNQPQHF.

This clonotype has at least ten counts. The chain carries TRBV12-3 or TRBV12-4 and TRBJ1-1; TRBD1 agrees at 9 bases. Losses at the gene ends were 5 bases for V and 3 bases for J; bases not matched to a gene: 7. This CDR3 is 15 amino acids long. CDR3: CASSPPGQGDTEAFF. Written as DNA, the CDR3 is TGTGCCAGCAGTCCGCCGGGACAGGGCGACACTGAAGCTTTCTTT.

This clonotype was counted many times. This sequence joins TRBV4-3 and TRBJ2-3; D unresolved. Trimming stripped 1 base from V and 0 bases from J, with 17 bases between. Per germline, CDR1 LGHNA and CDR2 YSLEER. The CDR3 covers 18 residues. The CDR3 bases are TGCGCCAGCAGCCAAGGTGGCCCGGGTCGAGCTAGCACAGATACGCAGTATTTT. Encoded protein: CASSQGGPGRASTDTQYF.

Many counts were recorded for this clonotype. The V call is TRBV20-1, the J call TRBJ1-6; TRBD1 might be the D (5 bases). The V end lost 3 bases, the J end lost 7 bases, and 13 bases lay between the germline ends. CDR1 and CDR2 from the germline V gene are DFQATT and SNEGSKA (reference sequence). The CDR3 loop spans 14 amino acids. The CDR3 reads CSASLGTSNSPLHF. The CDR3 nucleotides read TGCAGTGCTAGTCTGGGGACTTCCAATTCACCCCTCCACTTT.

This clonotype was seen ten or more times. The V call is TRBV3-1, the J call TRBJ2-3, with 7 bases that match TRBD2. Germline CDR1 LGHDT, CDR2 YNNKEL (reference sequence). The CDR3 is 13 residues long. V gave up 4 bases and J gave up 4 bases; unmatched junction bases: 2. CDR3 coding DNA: TGTGCCAGCAGCCTAGCGGGTCCAGATACGCAGTATTTT. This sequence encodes CASSLAGPDTQYF.

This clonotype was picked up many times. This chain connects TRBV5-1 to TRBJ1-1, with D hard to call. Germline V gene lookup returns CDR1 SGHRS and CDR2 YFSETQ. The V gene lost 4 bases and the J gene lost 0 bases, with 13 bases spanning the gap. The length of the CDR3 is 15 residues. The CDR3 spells CASSLPRGMNTEAFF. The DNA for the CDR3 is TGCGCCAGCAGCCTACCCCGGGGTATGAACACTGAAGCTTTCTTT.

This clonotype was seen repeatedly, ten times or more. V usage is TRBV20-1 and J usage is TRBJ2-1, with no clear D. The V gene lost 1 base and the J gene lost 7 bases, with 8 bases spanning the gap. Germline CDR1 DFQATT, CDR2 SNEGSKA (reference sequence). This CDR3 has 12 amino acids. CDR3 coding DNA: TGCAGTGCTAGAGGGTCTTTAAATGAGCAGTTCTTC. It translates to CSARGSLNEQFF.

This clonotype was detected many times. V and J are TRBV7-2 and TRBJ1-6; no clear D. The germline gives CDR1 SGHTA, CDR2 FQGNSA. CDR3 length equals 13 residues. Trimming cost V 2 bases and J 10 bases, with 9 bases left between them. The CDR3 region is CASSLLGISPLHF. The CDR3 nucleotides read TGTGCCAGCAGCTTACTGGGCATCTCACCCCTCCACTTT. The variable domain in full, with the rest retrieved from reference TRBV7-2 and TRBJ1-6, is GAGVSQSPSNKVTEKGKDVELRCDPISGHTALYWYRQSLGQGLEFLIYFQGNSAPDKSGLPSDRFSAERTGGSVSTLTIQRTQQEDSAVYLCASSLLGISPLHFGNGTRLTVT.

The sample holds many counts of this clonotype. CDR3 loop: CASTPTSGLYEQYF. The CDR3 nucleotides are TGTGCCAGCACCCCGACTAGCGGTCTCTACGAGCAGTACTTC. The chain couples TRBV6-6 to TRBJ2-7; TRBD2 agrees at 9 bases. Germline V lookup: CDR1 MNHNY, CDR2 SVGAGI (reference sequence). This CDR3 is 14 amino acids long. With V trimmed by 7 bases and J by 3 bases, 7 bases remained unmatched.

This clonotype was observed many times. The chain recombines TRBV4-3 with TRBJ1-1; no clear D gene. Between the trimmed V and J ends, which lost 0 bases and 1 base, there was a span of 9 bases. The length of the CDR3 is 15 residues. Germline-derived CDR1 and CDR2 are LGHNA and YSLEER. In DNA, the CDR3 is TGCGCCAGCAGCCAAGATAGGGCCGGGAACACTGAAGCTTTCTTT. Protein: CASSQDRAGNTEAFF.

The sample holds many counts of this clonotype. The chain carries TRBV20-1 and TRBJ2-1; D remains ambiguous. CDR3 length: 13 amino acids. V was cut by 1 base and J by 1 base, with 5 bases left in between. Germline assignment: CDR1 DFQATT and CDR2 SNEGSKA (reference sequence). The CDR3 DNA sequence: TGCAGTGCTAGAGGCGTATCCTACAATGAGCAGTTCTTC. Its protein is CSARGVSYNEQFF.

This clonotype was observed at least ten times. The CDR3 nucleotides are TGCGCCAGCAGCCAGCCGCACGGGACAGGGGTCTACGAGCAGTACTTC. It yields the protein CASSQPHGTGVYEQYF. This rearrangement joins TRBV4-1 to TRBJ2-7, with 10 bases aligning to TRBD1. Germline-derived CDR1 and CDR2 are MGHRA and YSYEKL. The CDR3 spans 16 residues. J lost 3 bases, V lost 3 bases, and 8 bases had no gene match.